The 25 T cell receptor beta chains below were found in one sample sequenced in a study of T cell clusters in autoimmune cytopenias. TRB amplification used around 0.25 ug of peripheral blood genomic DNA. One tube held mixed TRB-A and TRB-B primer pools for touch-down PCR. Each CDR3 protein gets one entry in TCRdb, which reprocessed the multiplex PCR reads and gives no DNA. The sample holds some 12,000 distinct CDR3 sequences. The same data also contributed to another study, on T cell repertoires in aging, cancer and after chemotherapy.

The sequenced sample consisted of peripheral blood. The receptors originated from a human donor in good health.

CDR3 protein: CASGLAGNQETQYF. The V gene is TRBV27, the J gene TRBJ2-5; as DNA is missing, the TRBD2 call by TCRdb cannot be tested. CDR1 and CDR2 from the germline V gene are MNHEY and SMNVEV (reference sequence). The length of the CDR3 is 14 residues.

J is TRBJ1-1 and V is TRBV20-1; TCRdb selects TRBD1, and the lack of DNA leaves this call unchecked. This CDR3 spans 16 amino acids. Germline lookup yields CDR1 DFQATT and CDR2 SNEGSKA (reference sequence). CDR3 residues: CSARTGVLIMNTEAFF.

This clonotype is classed as medium-sized by frequency. V and J are TRBV19 and TRBJ1-1; without DNA, the TCRdb call of TRBD1 cannot be checked. The germline V gene encodes CDR1 LNHDA and CDR2 SQIVND (reference sequence). The CDR3 is made up of 15 amino acids. The CDR3 sequence: CASSRGQEGNTEAFF.

The V call is TRBV6-1, the J call TRBJ2-5; TCRdb calls TRBD2, which cannot be checked without DNA. Per germline, CDR1 MNHNS and CDR2 SASEGT. The length of the CDR3 is 13 residues. CDR3 loop: CASSWGGRETQYF.

The chain uses TRBV7-2 and TRBJ2-3. The CDR3 sequence is 14 residues long. CDR1 SGHTA and CDR2 FQGNSA come from the germline V gene. Here the CDR3 reads CASSLGIVTDTQYF.

V and J are TRBV7-9 and TRBJ1-6; TCRdb's assignment of TRBD1 cannot be checked, as there is no DNA. Germline V CDR1 and CDR2: SEHNR, FQNEAQ (reference sequence). The CDR3 sequence is 14 residues long. CDR3 amino acids: CVRSFGRLNSPLHF.

The V and J genes are TRBV28 and TRBJ1-2. Per germline, CDR1 MDHEN and CDR2 SYDVKM. The CDR3 contains 14 residues. CDR3 protein: CASSPEWIANGYTF.

V is TRBV6-5 and J is TRBJ2-1; TCRdb lists TRBD2, though no DNA is available to test this call. The length of the CDR3 is 15 residues. Per the germline V gene, CDR1 is MNHEY and CDR2 is SVGAGI. The CDR3 protein is CASSYSAGGYNEQFF.

This clonotype is labeled medium-sized (0.01 to 0.1%) based on frequency. The genes are TRBV15 and TRBJ1-2; without DNA, the TCRdb call of TRBD1 cannot be checked. The CDR3 runs 14 residues. The germline gives CDR1 LNHNV, CDR2 YYDKDF (reference sequence). This CDR3 is CATSRAGTSSGYTF. The full variable domain, in which reference TRBV15 and TRBJ1-2 provide the parts outside the CDR3, is DAMVIQNPRYQVTQFGKPVTLSCSQTLNHNVMYWYQQKSSQAPKLLFHYYDKDFNNEADTPDNFQSRRPNTSFCFLDIRSPGLGDTAMYLCATSRAGTSSGYTFGSGTRLTVV.

This rearrangement joins TRBV27 to TRBJ1-5; TCRdb indicates TRBD1, and absent DNA this call remains unverified. Germline CDR1 is MNHEY and CDR2 is SMNVEV (reference sequence). The CDR3 runs to 13 residues. CDR3 protein: CASSQFQGLPQHF.

By frequency, this clonotype is medium-sized (0.01 to 0.1%). CDR3: CASRSDRGTYEQYF. V and J are TRBV7-9 and TRBJ2-7; TCRdb gives TRBD1 as the D gene, but with no DNA this cannot be confirmed. The CDR3 loop spans 14 amino acids. Germline CDR1 SEHNR, CDR2 FQNEAQ (reference sequence).

This clonotype registers medium-sized (0.01 to 0.1%) by frequency. V is TRBV5-5 and J is TRBJ2-7; TCRdb's D call, TRBD1, is unchecked because there is no DNA. Germline values: CDR1 SGHKS, CDR2 YYEKEE (reference sequence). CDR3 length: 15 amino acids. The CDR3 sequence: CASSPSGTEFYEQYF. The full variable domain, its missing parts supplied by reference TRBV5-5 and TRBJ2-7, is DAGVTQSPTHLIKTRGQQVTLRCSPISGHKSVSWYQQVLGQGPQFIFQYYEKEERGRGNFPDRFSARQFPNYSSELNVNALLLGDSALYLCASSPSGTEFYEQYFGPGTRLTVT.

The chain uses TRBV4-2 and TRBJ2-3; TCRdb proposes TRBD1, but this gene call is untestable without DNA. The germline V gene encodes CDR1 LGHNA and CDR2 YNFKEQ. CDR3 length: 16 amino acids. The CDR3 loop reads CASTARRGGSTDTQYF.

This sequence joins TRBV7-2 and TRBJ2-7; with no DNA, the TCRdb D assignment of TRBD2 cannot be verified. Per the germline V gene, CDR1 is SGHTA and CDR2 is FQGNSA. The CDR3 is made up of 13 amino acids. This CDR3 reads CASSLRLAGEQYF.

This clonotype is deemed medium-sized by its frequency. This chain connects TRBV30 to TRBJ2-7. This CDR3 is built from 12 residues. Germline CDR1 reads GTSNPN; CDR2 reads SVGIG (reference sequence). CDR3 sequence: CAWTGTPYEQYF.

This sequence joins TRBV13 and TRBJ2-2. CDR1 is PRHDT, CDR2 FYEKMQ, per germline (reference sequence). This CDR3 is 16 amino acids long. The CDR3 sequence: CASSPSATSLTGELFF.

The chain joins TRBV18 to TRBJ2-3; TCRdb's D gene call, TRBD2, goes unchecked for lack of DNA. Germline V lookup: CDR1 KGHSH, CDR2 LQKENI. The CDR3 is made up of 19 amino acids. The CDR3 is CASSPPRRASETHTDTQYF.

The chain has TRBV5-6 and TRBJ2-7; TCRdb names TRBD1, which stays unverified in the absence of DNA. Germline V gene data show CDR1 as SGHDT and CDR2 as YYEEEE. The CDR3 totals 13 residues. The CDR3 spells CASSPGQNYEQYF.

The chain joins TRBV5-4 to TRBJ2-1; with no DNA, the TCRdb D assignment of TRBD1 cannot be verified. This CDR3 has 16 residues. The germline CDR1 and CDR2 sequences are SGHNT and YYREEE (reference sequence). CDR3 protein: CASSLDGTGTYNEQFF.

In terms of frequency, this clonotype is medium-sized. The J gene is TRBJ1-1, the V gene TRBV15. This CDR3 spans 14 amino acids. Germline V lookup: CDR1 LNHNV, CDR2 YYDKDF (reference sequence). CDR3: CATSRDRWVTEAFF.

This clonotype registers medium-sized by frequency. The rearrangement uses TRBV19 and TRBJ1-2; the D call of TRBD1 rests on TCRdb alone, since no DNA is present to check it. CDR3 length equals 13 residues. The germline V gene has CDR1 LNHDA and CDR2 SQIVND (reference sequence). CDR3 loop: CASSTYQGYGYTF.

In terms of frequency, this clonotype is medium-sized (0.01 to 0.1%). This CDR3 is CASSLAGTGYYEQYF. The gene calls are TRBV12-3 or TRBV12-4 and TRBJ2-7; with no DNA, the TCRdb D assignment of TRBD1 cannot be verified. This CDR3 is 15 amino acids long.

This chain connects TRBV5-1 to TRBJ2-5. This CDR3 contains 13 residues. The germline V gene has CDR1 SGHRS and CDR2 YFSETQ. This CDR3 reads CASSPNGVETQYF.

Judged by frequency, this clonotype is medium-sized. V usage is TRBV6-5 and J usage is TRBJ2-2. This CDR3 has 14 amino acids. Germline lookup yields CDR1 MNHEY and CDR2 SVGAGI. The CDR3 protein is CASSVRYKTGELFF.

The chain is built from TRBV12-3 or TRBV12-4 and TRBJ1-6; TCRdb proposes TRBD1, but this gene call is untestable without DNA. The CDR3 length is 13 residues. The CDR3: CASSWGGGSPLHF.